These 16 T cell receptor beta chains came from one sample sequenced in a study of T cell changes during pregnancy in multiple sclerosis. This table comes from immunoSEQ multiplex PCR, and its TCRdb copy is limited to in-frame clones, with some not included. The profile shows around 48,000 clones, approximately 88% of them singletons. The specimen comprised CD4+ T cells from peripheral blood mononuclear cells, sampled in the second trimester of pregnancy. These receptors came from a female donor with multiple sclerosis, enrolled in a pregnancy study.

The chain carries TRBV30 and TRBJ1-2, with no clear D. Germline CDR1 reads GTSNPN; CDR2 reads SVGIG (reference sequence). The CDR3 totals 15 residues. V was shortened by 2 bases and J by 2 bases, with 15 bases between the two germline ends. The CDR3 here is CAWSPSWTENYGYTF. CDR3 nucleotides: TGTGCCTGGAGTCCATCCTGGACTGAGAACTATGGCTACACCTTC.

This clone was detected only a few times. The rearrangement uses TRBV28 and TRBJ1-3, with 9 bases lining up with TRBD1. This CDR3 is built from 14 residues. Trimming cost V 10 bases and J 5 bases; bases outside gene matches: 9. Germline-derived CDR1 and CDR2 are MDHEN and SYDVKM. The CDR3 spells CATRTGGVRNTIYF. CDR3 coding DNA: TGTGCCACCCGAACAGGGGGCGTTCGAAACACCATATATTTT.

The chain has TRBV21-1 and TRBJ2-7; the DNA was not used to check the table's D call, TRBD1. TRBV21-1 is an annotated pseudogene. The CDR3 loop spans 14 amino acids. Here the CDR3 reads CASSTLMTAPEQYF. The CDR3 DNA sequence: TGTGCCAGCAGCACTCTGATGACAGCCCCGGAGCAGTACTTC.

The chain employs TRBV10-3 and TRBJ2-5; D unresolved. Germline CDR1 and CDR2: ENHRY and SYGVKD. Trimming pared 2 bases from V and 3 bases from J, leaving 4 bases between. This CDR3 comprises 12 residues. The chain's CDR3 is CAISEVEETQYF. CDR3 coding DNA: TGTGCCATCAGTGAGGTCGAAGAGACCCAGTACTTC.

The rearrangement links TRBV7-2 to TRBJ1-1; D is unclear. The CDR3 covers 13 residues. V lost 3 bases and J 2 bases, leaving 7 bases between the germline ends. CDR1 is SGHTA and CDR2 is FQGNSA in the germline V gene. The DNA of the CDR3 is TGTGCCAGCAGCTTGGGCAGAAACACTGAAGCTTTCTTT. Translating it yields CASSLGRNTEAFF.

The CDR3 sequence is CASSLGTGTGELFF. The CDR3 DNA follows: TGCGCCAGCAGCTTGGGGACAGGGACCGGGGAGCTGTTTTTT. V and J are TRBV5-1 and TRBJ2-2; 8 bases agree with TRBD1. This CDR3 is built from 14 residues. With 0 bases clipped from V and 5 bases from J, the junction kept 0 bases outside the gene matches. Germline values: CDR1 SGHRS, CDR2 YFSETQ.

The chain joins TRBV4-1 to TRBJ2-1, with D perhaps TRBD2 (6 bases). The CDR3 has 17 residues. Germline V gene lookup returns CDR1 MGHRA and CDR2 YSYEKL. V was clipped by 1 base and J by 7 bases, with 20 bases between them. Written as DNA, the CDR3 is TGCGCCAGCAGCCAAGTATTCGCGGGACCCCAGTCGAATGAGCAGTTCTTC. Translating gives CASSQVFAGPQSNEQFF.

The V call is TRBV11-3, the J call TRBJ2-7; TRBD1 might be the D (6 bases). Trimming took 5 bases from V and 6 from J, leaving 11 bases between them. The CDR3 has 12 amino acids. CDR1 and CDR2 (germline): SGHNT, YENEEA. This chain's CDR3 is CASSPGQGEQYF. The CDR3 DNA follows: TGTGCCAGCAGCCCGGGACAAGGCGAGCAGTACTTC.

The rearrangement links TRBV28 to TRBJ1-2; D might be TRBD1 (5 bases). In germline, CDR1 is MDHEN, CDR2 SYDVKM. V was shortened by 5 bases and J by 1 base, with 8 bases between the two germline ends. This CDR3 contains 13 residues. The CDR3 DNA is TGTGCCAGCAGTCTCAGGGTTAACTATGGCTACACCTTC. Amino acids: CASSLRVNYGYTF.

The genes are TRBV6-5 and TRBJ1-1; unclear D gene. Trimming stripped 7 bases from V and 1 base from J, with 13 bases between. Germline V lookup: CDR1 MNHEY, CDR2 SVGAGI. The CDR3 runs to 14 residues. The CDR3 nucleotides are TGTGCCAGCATTAGACAAGCGGGGAACACTGAAGCTTTCTTT. Translating gives CASIRQAGNTEAFF.

V is TRBV19 and J is TRBJ2-2; 12 nucleotides align to TRBD1. Germline loops: CDR1 LNHDA, CDR2 SQIVND (reference sequence). The CDR3 is 18 residues long. The V and J ends lost 6 bases and 4 bases, in that order; junction bases with no gene match: 12. This chain's CDR3 is CASSGDRGQWRGTGELFF. CDR3 coding DNA: TGTGCCAGTAGCGGGGACAGGGGGCAATGGCGAGGCACCGGGGAGCTGTTTTTT.

The gene calls are TRBV19 and TRBJ2-6; 7 bases match TRBD1. The length of the CDR3 is 14 residues. V lost 8 bases and J lost 0; bases outside the gene matches: 1. Germline loops: CDR1 LNHDA, CDR2 SQIVND (reference sequence). CDR3 bases: TGTGCCAGTGCAGGGGGCTCTGGGGCCAACGTCCTGACTTTC. Translated: CASAGGSGANVLTF. Using reference TRBV19 and TRBJ2-6 for the parts outside the CDR3, the full variable domain is DGGITQSPKYLFRKEGQNVTLSCEQNLNHDAMYWYRQDPGQGLRLIYYSQIVNDFQKGDIAEGYSVSREKKESFPLTVTSAQKNPTAFYLCASAGGSGANVLTFGAGSRLTVL.

The chain recombines TRBV28 with TRBJ1-4; D is uncertain. In germline, CDR1 is MDHEN, CDR2 SYDVKM. The CDR3 is made up of 15 amino acids. The V gene lost 7 bases and the J gene lost 0 bases, with 12 bases spanning the gap. Here the CDR3 DNA reads TGTGCCAGCACTGCTTGGGCGACAACTAATGAAAAACTGTTTTTT. Translation: CASTAWATTNEKLFF.

This rearrangement joins TRBV28 to TRBJ2-7; D is unresolved. V was clipped by 5 bases and J by 1 base, with 12 bases between them. The germline CDR1 and CDR2 sequences are MDHEN and SYDVKM. The CDR3 consists of 14 residues. CDR3 DNA sequence: TGTGCCAGCAGTACGATAGAGGTATCCTACGAGCAGTACTTC. It specifies CASSTIEVSYEQYF.

The rearrangement joins TRBV2 to TRBJ2-3; TRBD2 matches 7 bases. With 5 bases clipped from V and 0 bases from J, the junction kept 8 bases outside the gene matches. Germline V gene data show CDR1 as SNHLY and CDR2 as FYNNEI. CDR3 length: 16 residues. In nucleotides, the CDR3 is TGTGCCAGCAGTTATTTGCCTAGCGGTAGCACAGATACGCAGTATTTT. As protein: CASSYLPSGSTDTQYF.

V and J are TRBV28 and TRBJ2-7, with D perhaps matching TRBD2 (6 bases). In germline, CDR1 is MDHEN, CDR2 SYDVKM. The germline V and J ends were trimmed by 5 bases and 1 base, with 15 bases remaining between them. CDR3 length equals 15 residues. CDR3 residues: CASSTLGGTSYEQYF. In nucleotides, the CDR3 is TGTGCCAGCAGTACCCTGGGGGGTACTTCCTACGAGCAGTACTTC. The entire variable domain, with the rest obtained from reference TRBV28 and TRBJ2-7, is as follows: DVKVTQSSRYLVKRTGEKVFLECVQDMDHENMFWYRQDPGLGLRLIYFSYDVKMKEKGDIPEGYSVSREKKERFSLILESASTNQTSMYLCASSTLGGTSYEQYFGPGTRLTVT.